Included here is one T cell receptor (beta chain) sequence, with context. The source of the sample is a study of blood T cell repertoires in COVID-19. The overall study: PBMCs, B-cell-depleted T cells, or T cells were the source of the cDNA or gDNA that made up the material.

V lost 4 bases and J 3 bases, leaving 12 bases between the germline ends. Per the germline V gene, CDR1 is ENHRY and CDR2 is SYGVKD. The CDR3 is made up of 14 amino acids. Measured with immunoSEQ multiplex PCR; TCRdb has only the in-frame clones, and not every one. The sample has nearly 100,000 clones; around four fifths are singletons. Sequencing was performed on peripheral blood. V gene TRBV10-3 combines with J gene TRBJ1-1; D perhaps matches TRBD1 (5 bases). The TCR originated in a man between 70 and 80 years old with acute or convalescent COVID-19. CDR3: CAISGSRGYTEAFF. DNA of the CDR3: TGTGCCATCAGTGGGAGTCGGGGGTACACTGAAGCTTTCTTT.